Below are 4 T cell receptor beta chains sequenced from a single sample in a study of graft-versus-host responses after intestinal transplantation. Clones were read by immunoSEQ multiplex PCR, and TCRdb kept only the in-frame ones, dropping some. The data contain 15,000 to 20,000 clones, around 82% of them singletons. Graft tissue processing released intraepithelial and lamina propria lymphocytes. The sample was ileum tissue, taken 17 days after transplant. The receptors originated from a human patient who received an intestinal transplant, so some T cells may come from the graft donor.

This clone showed up just once. The genes are TRBV18 and TRBJ2-2; D gene ambiguous. CDR3 length: 15 residues. Looked up from germline, CDR1 is KGHSH and CDR2 is LQKENI. The ends were cut back, 1 base at V and 8 bases at J, with 14 bases in the middle. The CDR3 protein is CASSPRSTRSGELFF. The CDR3 DNA follows: TGTGCCAGCTCACCACGATCGACGCGCTCGGGGGAGCTGTTTTTT.

This clone is categorized as medium-sized. The gene calls are TRBV15 and TRBJ1-4, with TRBD1 as a possible D gene (5 bases). The germline V and J ends were trimmed by 4 bases and 1 base, with 7 bases remaining between them. This CDR3 is built from 14 residues. CDR1 and CDR2 (germline): LNHNV, YYDKDF (reference sequence). CDR3 in DNA: TGTGCCACCAGCATCGGGGGAACTAATGAAAAACTGTTTTTT. Amino acid sequence: CATSIGGTNEKLFF.

The V and J genes are TRBV28 and TRBJ2-2; D gene ambiguous. V lost 1 base and J 6 bases, leaving 12 bases between the germline ends. In germline, CDR1 is MDHEN, CDR2 SYDVKM. There are 15 residues in the CDR3. CDR3 in amino acids: CASSLYGIWAGELFF. CDR3 DNA: TGTGCCAGCAGTTTATATGGGATTTGGGCCGGGGAGCTGTTTTTT. The complete variable domain, with remaining parts taken from reference TRBV28 and TRBJ2-2, reads DVKVTQSSRYLVKRTGEKVFLECVQDMDHENMFWYRQDPGLGLRLIYFSYDVKMKEKGDIPEGYSVSREKKERFSLILESASTNQTSMYLCASSLYGIWAGELFFGEGSRLTVL.

This clone was counted between two and nine times. V gene TRBV4-1 combines with J gene TRBJ2-2; D is unresolved. Deletions cut 4 bases from V and 1 base from J, with 4 bases between. Germline lookup yields CDR1 MGHRA and CDR2 YSYEKL. This CDR3 comprises 13 residues. The CDR3 loop is CASSLKNTGELFF. The CDR3 nucleotides are TGCGCCAGCAGCCTTAAGAACACCGGGGAGCTGTTTTTT.